This passage covers 25 T cell receptor beta chains from one sample sequenced in a study of cytomegalovirus exposure and HLA in healthy donors. PCR amplification relied on 60 Vbeta primers (plus 13 Jbeta primers). Measured with immunoSEQ multiplex PCR; TCRdb has only the in-frame clones, and not every one. The table has around 130,000 clones, 80% to 85% seen once; the top ten hold about 0.7%. Material for sequencing was PBMCs. All receptors come from a man younger than 35 in good health and CMV-seronegative.

The chain has TRBV10-1 and TRBJ2-7; a weak D match, TRBD1 (5 bases). The CDR3 consists of 13 residues. V was pared by 4 bases and J by 1 base, with 8 bases between. Germline values: CDR1 WNHNN, CDR2 SYGVQD (reference sequence). The CDR3 protein is CASSAPGSYEQYF. CDR3 bases: TGCGCCAGCAGTGCCCCAGGGTCCTACGAGCAGTACTTC.

The chain couples TRBV6-1 to TRBJ1-1; D call uncertain. The CDR3 has 14 residues. Germline V CDR1 and CDR2: MNHNS, SASEGT. V lost 11 bases, J lost 1 base, and 17 bases lay in between. This chain's CDR3 is CAPGGLLQNTEAFF. The DNA for the CDR3 is TGTGCCCCCGGAGGACTGCTCCAGAACACTGAAGCTTTCTTT.

The chain joins TRBV9 to TRBJ1-3; D is undetermined. The CDR3 extends over 18 amino acids. V was trimmed by 1 base and J by 1 base, leaving 18 bases between them. Germline V gives CDR1 SGDLS, CDR2 YYNGEE. The CDR3 nucleotides are TGTGCCAGCAGCGTAAGCTCTCGGGGTTTGGGTTCTGGAAACACCATATATTTT. It translates to CASSVSSRGLGSGNTIYF. The entire variable domain, with the rest obtained from reference TRBV9 and TRBJ1-3, is as follows: DSGVTQTPKHLITATGQRVTLRCSPRSGDLSVYWYQQSLDQGLQFLIQYYNGEERAKGNILERFSAQQFPDLHSELNLSSLELGDSALYFCASSVSSRGLGSGNTIYFGEGSWLTVV.

The chain recombines TRBV7-6 with TRBJ2-7; 7 nucleotides line up with TRBD1. Germline V lookup: CDR1 SGHVS, CDR2 FNYEAQ. With 4 bases clipped from V and 2 bases from J, the junction kept 14 bases outside the gene matches. The CDR3 is 17 residues long. CDR3 in DNA: TGTGCCAGCAGCTCCCACCCCCGCGGACAGGCCCCCTACGAGCAGTACTTC. Translation gives CASSSHPRGQAPYEQYF.

This sequence joins TRBV7-7 and TRBJ2-5; D not certain. CDR1 and CDR2 (germline): SSHAT, FNYEAQ (reference sequence). V lost 4 bases to trimming and J lost 6 bases, with 18 bases between them. The CDR3 is 15 residues long. In nucleotides, the CDR3 is TGTGCCAGCAGCTCCGACGTGAGCGTTGCGAAGACCCAGTACTTC. Translated: CASSSDVSVAKTQYF.

The chain carries TRBV6-7 and TRBJ1-1; D not certain. TRBV6-7 is designated an ORF whose function remains uncertain. The germline V and J ends were trimmed by 10 bases and 8 bases, with 20 bases remaining between them. CDR3 length: 13 amino acids. The CDR3 is CANPRTRVDEAFF. CDR3 nucleotide sequence: TGTGCCAATCCGAGAACACGGGTCGACGAAGCTTTCTTT.

A single count supports this clone. The chain uses TRBV5-1 and TRBJ1-2; 7 bases match TRBD1. This CDR3 has 15 residues. Trimming took 6 bases from V and 8 from J; bases not matched to a gene: 16. Germline V CDR1 and CDR2: SGHRS, YFSETQ. For the CDR3, the DNA is TGCGCCAGCACCGCCCGGTCGGACAGGTCGGGAGGCTACACCTTC. It is translated as CASTARSDRSGGYTF.

The chain uses TRBV30 and TRBJ2-7, with a possible D match to TRBD2 (6 bases). The CDR3 loop spans 11 amino acids. V gave up 0 bases and J gave up 6 bases, with 6 bases separating them. CDR1 is GTSNPN and CDR2 is SVGIG in the germline V gene (reference sequence). The CDR3 DNA is TGTGCCTGGAGTGTGGGGGGCGAGCAGTACTTC. Protein: CAWSVGGEQYF. The full variable domain, with the rest looked up from reference TRBV30 and TRBJ2-7, is SQTIHQWPATLVQPVGSPLSLECTVEGTSNPNLYWYRQAAGRGLQLLFYSVGIGQISSEVPQNLSASRPQDRQFILSSKKLLLSDSGFYLCAWSVGGEQYFGPGTRLTVT.

The chain joins TRBV2 to TRBJ2-2, with D unclear. Trimming left V 6 bases short and J 4 bases short, with 12 bases between. Germline CDR1 SNHLY, CDR2 FYNNEI. The CDR3 runs to 14 residues. CDR3 coding DNA: TGTGCCAGCAGGCCGGGTACGAGCACCGGGGAGCTGTTTTTT. Residues: CASRPGTSTGELFF.

The rearrangement uses TRBV27 and TRBJ1-4, with 8 bases identical to TRBD1. Germline CDR1 MNHEY, CDR2 SMNVEV (reference sequence). This CDR3 region has 14 residues. J was trimmed by 8 bases and V by 4 bases; bases with no gene match: 6. CDR3 loop: CASSSDRVGEKLFF. The CDR3 DNA follows: TGTGCCAGCAGTTCGGACAGGGTGGGGGAAAAACTGTTTTTT.

This sequence joins TRBV9 and TRBJ1-1; possibly TRBD1 for D (5 bases). The CDR3 sequence is 16 residues long. Germline CDR1 reads SGDLS; CDR2 reads YYNGEE. The V end lost 4 bases, the J end lost 1 base, and 17 bases lay between the germline ends. CDR3 loop: CASSPWGGIGNTEAFF. The CDR3, as DNA: TGTGCCAGCAGCCCCTGGGGGGGAATAGGGAACACTGAAGCTTTCTTT.

The chain uses TRBV30 and TRBJ1-4; the D gene is possibly TRBD1 (5 bases). V was shortened by 4 bases and J by 3 bases, with 15 bases between the two germline ends. The CDR3 is made up of 15 amino acids. The germline gives CDR1 GTSNPN, CDR2 SVGIG (reference sequence). The CDR3 protein is CAWTWNSGANEKLFF. In DNA, the CDR3 is TGTGCCTGGACCTGGAATTCGGGGGCTAATGAAAAACTGTTTTTT.

The chain recombines TRBV5-4 with TRBJ1-1; 7 bases map to TRBD1. Germline values: CDR1 SGHNT, CDR2 YYREEE (reference sequence). V gave up 3 bases and J gave up 2 bases; unmatched junction bases: 7. This CDR3 contains 15 residues. The CDR3 nucleotides read TGTGCCAGCAGCTCGAGGACAGGATATAACACTGAAGCTTTCTTT. It encodes CASSSRTGYNTEAFF.

This sequence joins TRBV27 and TRBJ1-5; no firm D call. Trimming pared 6 bases from V and 0 bases from J, leaving 9 bases between. The CDR3 consists of 14 residues. The V gene's germline CDR1 is MNHEY and CDR2 SMNVEV (reference sequence). CDR3 in amino acids: CASSSRHSNQPQHF. CDR3 in DNA: TGTGCCAGCAGCTCCAGGCATAGCAATCAGCCCCAGCATTTT.

The chain carries TRBV30 and TRBJ1-1, with no clear D. Germline CDR1 is GTSNPN and CDR2 is SVGIG (reference sequence). Trimming stripped 2 bases from V and 1 base from J, with 8 bases between. The CDR3 is 13 residues long. CDR3 residues: CAWSQAKNTEAFF. Here the CDR3 DNA reads TGTGCCTGGAGTCAAGCAAAGAACACTGAAGCTTTCTTT.

The chain recombines TRBV18 with TRBJ2-3; the D is unclear. The germline gives CDR1 KGHSH, CDR2 LQKENI. The length of the CDR3 is 12 residues. V lost 3 bases and J lost 2, with 3 bases in between. CDR3 DNA: TGTGCCAGCTCACCTATCACAGATACGCAGTATTTT. Translation gives CASSPITDTQYF. Filled out from reference TRBV18 and TRBJ2-3, the complete variable domain reads NAGVMQNPRHLVRRRGQEARLRCSPMKGHSHVYWYRQLPEEGLKFMVYLQKENIIDESGMPKERFSAEFPKEGPSILRIQQVVRGDSAAYFCASSPITDTQYFGPGTRLTVL.

This chain connects TRBV5-1 to TRBJ1-5; the match to TRBD1 covers 7 bases. The trim removed 3 bases at V and 2 bases at J, leaving 5 bases unmatched. The CDR3 runs 15 residues. Germline V lookup: CDR1 SGHRS, CDR2 YFSETQ. CDR3 coding DNA: TGCGCCAGCAGCTCGACAGGGACCGGCAATCAGCCCCAGCATTTT. Translation gives CASSSTGTGNQPQHF.

The chain uses TRBV12-5 and TRBJ1-2, with a tentative D call TRBD1 (5 bases). The CDR3 length is 14 residues. Germline lookup yields CDR1 LGHNT and CDR2 FRNRAP. The V end lost 6 bases, the J end lost 6 bases, and 17 bases lay between the germline ends. The CDR3 here is CASGIPPGLDGYTF. CDR3 coding DNA: TGTGCTAGTGGAATCCCGCCAGGGCTGGATGGCTACACCTTC.

The chain employs TRBV7-3 and TRBJ2-7; D call uncertain. CDR1 and CDR2 (germline): SGHTA, FQGTGA. The CDR3 has 14 amino acids. V was shortened by 5 bases and J by 0 bases, with 11 bases between the two germline ends. CDR3 protein: CASSVDIGSYEQYF. CDR3 nucleotide sequence: TGTGCCAGCAGCGTTGACATCGGCTCCTACGAGCAGTACTTC. Full variable domain (missing parts from reference TRBV7-3 and TRBJ2-7): GAGVSQTPSNKVTEKGKYVELRCDPISGHTALYWYRQSLGQGPEFLIYFQGTGAADDSGLPNDRFFAVRPEGSVSTLKIQRTERGDSAVYLCASSVDIGSYEQYFGPGTRLTVT.

The chain carries TRBV6-5 and TRBJ2-7; weak D call: TRBD1 (6 bases). This CDR3 region has 16 residues. V lost 6 bases and J 2 bases, leaving 20 bases between the germline ends. From germline, CDR1 is MNHEY and CDR2 SVGAGI. In nucleotides, the CDR3 is TGTGCCAGCAGCTACAGGTTGCAGGGGTTTACCTACGAGCAGTACTTC. Translation: CASSYRLQGFTYEQYF.

J is TRBJ1-6 and V is TRBV4-1, with TRBD1 as a possible D gene (6 bases). From germline, CDR1 is MGHRA and CDR2 YSYEKL. Trimming removed 6 bases at V and 5 bases at J, with 11 bases between. CDR3 length: 14 residues. Here the CDR3 DNA reads TGCGCCAGCAGATACAGGACAGATAATTCACCCCTCCACTTT. Amino acid sequence: CASRYRTDNSPLHF.

This clone is a singleton in its sample. The CDR3: CASRPGTSGGDEQFF. The CDR3 nucleotides read TGCGCCAGCAGGCCCGGGACTAGCGGGGGCGATGAGCAGTTCTTC. V is TRBV5-1 and J is TRBJ2-1; 14 bases are shared with TRBD2. Unmatched junction bases numbered 6, after V lost 5 bases and J lost 8 bases. The CDR3 length is 15 residues. Germline CDR1 is SGHRS and CDR2 is YFSETQ.

This chain uses TRBV2 with TRBJ2-7; 7 bases are a match to TRBD2. V was pared by 7 bases and J by 6 bases, with 9 bases of the junction left unmatched. Per germline, CDR1 SNHLY and CDR2 FYNNEI. CDR3 size: 13 residues. CDR3 protein: CASKGGRGGEQYF. DNA for the CDR3: TGTGCCAGCAAAGGCGGGAGAGGTGGCGAGCAGTACTTC.

This clone has only a few counts. The rearrangement links TRBV5-6 to TRBJ2-7, with 10 bases matching TRBD2. The junction had 6 bases not matched to a gene; V was cut back by 2 bases and J by 7 bases. CDR1 SGHDT and CDR2 YYEEEE come from the germline V gene. This CDR3 spans 14 amino acids. The CDR3 region has the DNA TGTGCCAGCAGCTTAGCGGGGGGGCTGCGGGAGCAGTACTTC. This translates into CASSLAGGLREQYF.

The chain uses TRBV5-1 and TRBJ1-4; a weak D match, TRBD1 (5 bases). V lost 2 bases and J lost 6, with 14 bases in between. The CDR3 is made up of 15 amino acids. Germline lookup yields CDR1 SGHRS and CDR2 YFSETQ. The CDR3 here is CASSFGGRIDEKLFF. The CDR3, as DNA: TGCGCCAGCAGCTTCGGGGGGAGGATTGATGAAAAACTGTTTTTT.